This TCR beta chain was found in a study of cytomegalovirus exposure and HLA in healthy donors. Looked up from germline, CDR1 is SGHNT and CDR2 is YYREEE (reference sequence). The CDR3 extends over 20 amino acids. Trimming cost V 2 bases and J 5 bases; bases outside gene matches: 24. Both 60 Vbeta primers and 13 Jbeta primers went into the PCR. Produced via immunoSEQ multiplex PCR; TCRdb's table is partial and in-frame only. The sample holds roughly 100,000 clones, around 75% seen once. This TCR derives from a young man in good health and CMV-seronegative. The sample consisted of PBMCs. The chain is built from TRBV5-4 and TRBJ2-7; 8 nucleotides align to TRBD2. CDR3 loop: CASSLPSGGRGGFSSNEQYF. CDR3 DNA: TGTGCCAGCAGCTTACCGAGCGGGGGACGCGGGGGATTCAGTAGCAACGAGCAGTACTTC.